The T cell receptor beta chain described here comes from a study of T cells in Graves' hyperthyroidism and ophthalmopathy. Overall study findings and caveats: Most expanded thyroid clonotypes above 0.001 also appeared in blood. Ophthalmopathy onset followed model prediction by a median around 6.9 months.

In its sample, this clonotype was seen many times. Antigen specificity is unknown. Amplification yielded TCR beta CDR3 regions, with RNA transcripts as the source. In the first-round RT-PCR of the TCR CDR3, the HTBI primer set was used. TCRdb reprocessed the multiplex PCR reads with MiXCR, giving one entry per CDR3 protein. The profile shows around 580,000 distinct CDR3 sequences, roughly 50% of them singletons. Germline V gene sequence: CDR1 LNHDA, CDR2 SQIVND (reference sequence). The CDR3 is made up of 16 amino acids. V lost 5 bases to trimming and J lost 5 bases, with 18 bases between them. Lactation, pregnancy, other autoimmune disease or uncontrolled infection led to exclusion of patients.

The receptor's source is a woman between 18 and 29 years old with Graves' hyperthyroidism. This chain joins TRBV19 and TRBJ1-4; D is perhaps TRBD1 (6 bases). The sequencing input was peripheral blood or thyroid tissue (not recorded which). In DNA, the CDR3 is TGTGCCAGTAGTTACACTCCTCGACAGGTGAATGAAAAACTGTTTTTT. The encoded protein is CASSYTPRQVNEKLFF.